What follows is one TCR beta chain and its context. The data belong to a study of blood T cells in healthy people across ages. Germline V lookup: CDR1 KGHSH, CDR2 LQKENI. The V end was cut by 2 bases, the J end by 4 bases, with 13 bases between. The CDR3 is 15 residues long. PCR was performed a second time for about 7 to 11 cycles using a sample-barcoded 5' primer and a J-beta primer mix. Every single cDNA molecule received a tag from a template-switch adaptor with 12 random nucleotides. Per sample, CDR3-containing paired-end reads numbered at least 2.5 million. TCRdb re-derived calls from the 5' RACE reads in MiXCR, one entry per CDR3 protein. The table has over a million distinct CDR3 sequences, 35% to 45% seen once.

This chain uses TRBV18 with TRBJ2-3, with D possibly being TRBD2 (5 bases). This clonotype originated in a young woman in good health. Specimen: blood. The CDR3 sequence: CASSPITSSPDTQYF. In DNA, the CDR3 is TGTGCCAGCTCACCAATTACCTCTAGCCCAGATACGCAGTATTTT.